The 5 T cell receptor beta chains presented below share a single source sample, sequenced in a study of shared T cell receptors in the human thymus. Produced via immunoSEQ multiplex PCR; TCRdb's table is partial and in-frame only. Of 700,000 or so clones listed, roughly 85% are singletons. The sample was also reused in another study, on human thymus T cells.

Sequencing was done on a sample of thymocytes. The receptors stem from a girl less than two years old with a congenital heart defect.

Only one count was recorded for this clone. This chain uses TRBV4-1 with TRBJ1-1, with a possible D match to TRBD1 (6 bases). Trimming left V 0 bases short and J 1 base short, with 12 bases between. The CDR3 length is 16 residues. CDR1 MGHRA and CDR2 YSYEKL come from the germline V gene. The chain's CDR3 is CASSQDPGTSNTEAFF. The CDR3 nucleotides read TGCGCCAGCAGCCAAGATCCCGGGACATCGAACACTGAAGCTTTCTTT.

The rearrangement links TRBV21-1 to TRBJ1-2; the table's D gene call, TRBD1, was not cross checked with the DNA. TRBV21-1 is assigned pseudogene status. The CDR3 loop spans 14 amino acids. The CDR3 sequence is CASYRDRGRYGYTF. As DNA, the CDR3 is TGTGCCAGCTACCGGGACAGGGGTCGATATGGCTACACCTTC.

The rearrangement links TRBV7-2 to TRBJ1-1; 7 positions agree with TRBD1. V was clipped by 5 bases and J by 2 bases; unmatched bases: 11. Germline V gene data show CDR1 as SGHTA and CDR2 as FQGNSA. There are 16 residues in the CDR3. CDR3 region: CASSQHSDRKNTEAFF. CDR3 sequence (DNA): TGTGCCAGCAGCCAACACTCGGACAGGAAAAACACTGAAGCTTTCTTT.

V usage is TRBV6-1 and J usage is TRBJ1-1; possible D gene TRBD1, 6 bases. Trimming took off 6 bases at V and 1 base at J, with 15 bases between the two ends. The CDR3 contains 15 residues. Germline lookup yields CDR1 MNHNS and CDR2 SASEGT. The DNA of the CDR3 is TGTGCCAGCAGAACCAGGGGATATTGGAACACTGAAGCTTTCTTT. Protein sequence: CASRTRGYWNTEAFF.

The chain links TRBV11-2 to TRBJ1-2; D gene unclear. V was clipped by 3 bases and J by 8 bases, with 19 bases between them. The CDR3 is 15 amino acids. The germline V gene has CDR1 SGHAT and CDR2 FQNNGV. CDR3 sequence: CASSLSQLRVRGYTF. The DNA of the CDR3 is TGTGCCAGCAGCTTGAGTCAGCTCCGCGTGAGGGGCTACACCTTC.